This is a list of T cell receptor beta chains from one sample in a study of CD8 T cells in ankylosing spondylitis. TCRdb reanalysed the 5' RACE reads using MiXCR and keeps one entry per CDR3 protein. The table records some 240,000 distinct CDR3 sequences, 24% of them present only once. Sequencing was done on a sample of blood, either unsorted or a sorted T cell fraction (not recorded which). The receptors were gathered from a male donor with ankylosing spondylitis or in good health (not recorded which). CDR3s include the opening cysteine and the closing phenylalanine or tryptophan. D genes are given only for firm matches. Not all rows give a size; the values are once, few, many and, for expanded clones, a class.

J gene	V gene	D gene	clone size	CDR3 DNA	CDR3 protein
TRBJ2-1	TRBV29-1	NA	many	TGCAGCGTGGAGGGGTACAATGAGCAGTTCTTC	CSVEGYNEQFF
TRBJ2-7	TRBV20-1	TRBD2	NA	TGCAGTGCTAGCGGGGGGATCTCCGAGCAGTACTTC	CSASGGISEQYF
TRBJ2-1	TRBV18	TRBD1	NA	TGTGCCAGCTCACCACCGGGACAGGGGCACAATGAGCAGTTCTTC	CASSPPGQGHNEQFF
TRBJ1-4	TRBV20-1	NA	many	TGCAGTGCTCAGGCGGTCGATAAAGGTGAAAAACTGTTTTTT	CSAQAVDKGEKLFF
TRBJ2-3	TRBV12-3/TRBV12-4	TRBD2	many	TGTGCCAGCCGTTCCGGGACTAGCGGGGCCCACACAGATACGCAGTATTTT	CASRSGTSGAHTDTQYF
TRBJ1-6	TRBV19	NA	NA	TGTGCCAGTAGTTTCAGGAGCTCCTATAATTCACCCCTCCACTTT	CASSFRSSYNSPLHF
TRBJ2-5	TRBV20-1	TRBD2	many	TGCAGTGCTAGACGGGGGGAGAGCTCCCAGTACTTC	CSARRGESSQYF
TRBJ2-7	TRBV20-1	NA	few	TGCAGTGCCCACCAGGGAGCCTACGAGCAGTACTTC	CSAHQGAYEQYF
TRBJ2-2	TRBV12-3/TRBV12-4	NA	many	TGTGCCAGCAGCTCAGGTCGCGGGGAGCTGTTTTTT	CASSSGRGELFF
TRBJ2-5	TRBV10-2	NA	NA	TGCGCCACCACCAGTGGACAAGAGACCCAGTACTTC	CATTSGQETQYF
TRBJ1-1	TRBV14	NA	NA	TGTGCCAGCAGCCAACAGGGAGTGGGAACTGAAGCTTTCTTT	CASSQQGVGTEAFF
TRBJ2-2	TRBV20-1	NA	NA	TGCAGTGCTAGCACCCCTGCCGGGGAGCTGTTTTTT	CSASTPAGELFF
TRBJ2-3	TRBV18	NA	many	TGTGCCAGCTCACCGATAACTCGCACAGATACGCAGTATTTT	CASSPITRTDTQYF
TRBJ2-3	TRBV20-1	NA	NA	TGCAGTGCTAGAGAGGGTACGGTGACAGATACGCAGTATTTT	CSAREGTVTDTQYF
TRBJ2-5	TRBV20-1	NA	few	TGCAGTGCTGGGCAGCTAATTCAAGAGACCCAGTACTTC	CSAGQLIQETQYF
TRBJ2-1	TRBV24-1	NA	many	TGTGCCACCAGTCGTAGCGGTAGCTCCTACAATGAGCAGTTCTTC	CATSRSGSSYNEQFF
TRBJ2-1	TRBV5-1	NA	NA	TGCGCCAGCAGCGGCTCCCCCTACAATGAGCAGTTCTTC	CASSGSPYNEQFF
TRBJ2-3	TRBV20-1	TRBD2	NA	TGCAGTGCTAGAAACCGGGACTACCACAGGGATACGCAGTATTTT	CSARNRDYHRDTQYF
TRBJ2-3	TRBV20-1	TRBD2	many	TGCAGTGCCGGCGACGGGGGGGGCACAGATACGCAGTATTTT	CSAGDGGGTDTQYF
TRBJ1-5	TRBV6-4	NA	NA	TGTGCCAGCAGTGTAGGACCCAATCAGCCCCAGCATTTT	CASSVGPNQPQHF
TRBJ2-7	TRBV12-3/TRBV12-4	TRBD1	NA	TGTGCCAGCAGTTGGGACAGGGGTGGAGAGCAGTACTTC	CASSWDRGGEQYF
TRBJ2-1	TRBV15	NA	few	TGTGCCACCAGCAGAGATTTAGGGGATGAGCAGTTCTTC	CATSRDLGDEQFF
TRBJ1-1	TRBV6-1	NA	many	TGTGCCAGCAGTGACAAGCGGACGAACACTGAAGCTTTCTTT	CASSDKRTNTEAFF
TRBJ2-7	TRBV12-3/TRBV12-4	TRBD1	NA	TGTGCCAGCGGTGTTACCGGGACAGGGAGCTCCTACGAGCAGTACTTC	CASGVTGTGSSYEQYF
TRBJ2-5	TRBV20-1	NA	few	TGCAGTGCTAGGATCGTGGGAAAGGGGACCGTTCAAGAGACCCAGTACTTC	CSARIVGKGTVQETQYF
TRBJ2-7	TRBV29-1	TRBD1	many	TGCAGCGTTGAAGAGGTCCGCACAGGGGGCGGAGGCTACGAGCAGTACTTC	CSVEEVRTGGGGYEQYF
TRBJ2-3	TRBV3-1	NA	NA	TGTGCCAGCAGAGCGCCCACAGATACGCAGTATTTT	CASRAPTDTQYF
TRBJ2-3	TRBV7-2	NA	few	TGTGCCAGCAGCTCCCCGGGGGTGGATACGCAGTATTTT	CASSSPGVDTQYF
TRBJ1-1	TRBV7-9	TRBD1	NA	TGTGCCAGCAGCAGACAGGGGCACACGAACACTGAAGCTTTCTTT	CASSRQGHTNTEAFF
TRBJ1-4	TRBV12-3/TRBV12-4	NA	many	TGTGCCAGCACCTCAAACGTCAGGGGTAATGAAAAACTGTTTTTT	CASTSNVRGNEKLFF
TRBJ2-1	TRBV6-5	NA	many	TGTGCCAGCAGTAACTCGGGGAATGAGCAGTTCTTC	CASSNSGNEQFF
TRBJ2-1	TRBV3-1	NA	many	TGTGCCAGCAGCCACCACCAGGGGTATGAGCAGTTCTTC	CASSHHQGYEQFF
TRBJ2-3	TRBV20-1	TRBD2	NA	TGCAGTGCTAGAGATTCGCAGCGGGGTAGCACAGATACGCAGTATTTT	CSARDSQRGSTDTQYF
TRBJ1-1	TRBV7-9	TRBD1	many	TGTGCCAGCAGCTATGACAGGGACACTGAAGCTTTCTTT	CASSYDRDTEAFF
TRBJ2-7	TRBV20-1	NA	many	TGCAGTGGCCAGGAGGGGAGAGACGAGCAGTACTTC	CSGQEGRDEQYF
TRBJ2-3	TRBV29-1	TRBD2	many	TGCAGCGTGGGGTCCGGGACTAGCGTCCCAGATACGCAGTATTTT	CSVGSGTSVPDTQYF
TRBJ1-1	TRBV20-1	NA	NA	TGCAGCTCTCCTGGGGACACTGAAGCTTTCTTT	CSSPGDTEAFF
TRBJ2-7	TRBV12-3/TRBV12-4	NA	NA	TGTGCCAGCAGTGGGAGTCCGGCGGGGCGGGACTTC	CASSGSPAGRDF
TRBJ1-4	TRBV29-1	NA	few	TGCAGCGTCGATCATAATGAAAAACTGTTTTTT	CSVDHNEKLFF
TRBJ1-2	TRBV29-1	NA	NA	TGCAGGGTTGAAAAGGGCAGGCAAGGCTACACCTTC	CRVEKGRQGYTF
TRBJ2-7	TRBV11-1	NA	few	TGTGCCAGCAGCTTAAAGGTCGAGCAGTACTTC	CASSLKVEQYF